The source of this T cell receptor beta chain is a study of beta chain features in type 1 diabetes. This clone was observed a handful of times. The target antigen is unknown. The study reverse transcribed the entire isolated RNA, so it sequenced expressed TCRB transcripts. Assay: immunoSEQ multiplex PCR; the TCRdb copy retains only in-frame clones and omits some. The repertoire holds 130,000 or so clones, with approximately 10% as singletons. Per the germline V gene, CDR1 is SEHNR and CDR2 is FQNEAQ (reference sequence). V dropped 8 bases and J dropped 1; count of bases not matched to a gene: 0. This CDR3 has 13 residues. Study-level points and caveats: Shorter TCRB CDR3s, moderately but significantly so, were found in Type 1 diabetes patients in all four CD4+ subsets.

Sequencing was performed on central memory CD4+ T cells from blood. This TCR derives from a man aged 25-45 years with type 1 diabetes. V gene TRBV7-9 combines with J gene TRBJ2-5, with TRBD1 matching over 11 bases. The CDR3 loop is CASGQGAQETQYF. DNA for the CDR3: TGTGCCAGCGGACAGGGGGCCCAAGAGACCCAGTACTTC.